The entry that follows covers one T cell receptor (beta chain) sequence. Its antigen is currently not known. Base qualities are not at hand, and no much larger clone is one base apart. The data were obtained in a study of cytomegalovirus exposure and HLA in healthy donors (dated by TCRdb to 2015 to 2018). For context, the study as a whole: An earlier analysis of more than 550 of the donors reported 250 to 300 Gb of sequence data and about 120 million unique TCR beta sequences obtained from about 170 million T cells. Rather than using new phenotypic data, the later analysis identified candidate immune exposures from TCR beta sequences and from how often those sequences occurred across donors. The study aimed to test whether cataloging public T cell receptors could reveal signatures of past pathogen exposure. Genome-wide SNP genotypes for about 65% of the roughly 670 donors were used in a later genetic analysis, which treated that subset as a discovery cohort. On average, approximately 250,000 unique TCR beta nucleotide sequences were sequenced per donor among about 400 genotyped donors of the cohort, with around 19% of those sequences being non-productive. Typing coverage differed by locus: A, B, C, DRB1 and DQB1 were typed in roughly 620-640 donors, DQA1 in 522, DPA1 in some 600, and DPB1 in 450 to 480. Using immunosequencing, the study profiled T cell repertoires from around 680 subjects and related those repertoires to cytomegalovirus serostatus. In addition to the first cohort of 666 subjects, a separate validation cohort of 120 different subjects was used. The study combined high-throughput TCR immunosequencing, statistical association of individual TCRs with disease status, and machine learning to predict cytomegalovirus infection status. The genetic ancestry cluster associated with self-reported Caucasian donors included about four fifths of the 398 genotyped donors. Donor age, sex, ethnicity and CMV serostatus were collected together with the repertoire data. Class I and class II HLA loci were covered by the typing at four-digit resolution. Every discovery cohort repertoire had been produced on one sequencing platform. Roughly five DR-DQ haplotypes were handled as single units for association and clustering, since linkage in the cohort was strong. A later analysis re-analyzed previously published TCR beta repertoires from roughly 690 donors and added high-resolution HLA genotyping to study TCR occurrence patterns. To decide whether each TCR beta V gene segment behaved as functional or pseudogenic, an earlier analysis of fewer than 750 of the donors relied on high-throughput TCR beta sequencing. An early release covering some 640 HLA-typed donors comprised about 300 gigabases of sequencing data and around 86 million unique TCR sequences.

The library was prepared using the immunoSEQ multiplex PCR assay. For the multiplex PCR, a mixture combining 60 forward primers for TCR Vbeta segments and 13 reverse primers for TCR Jbeta segments was used. The CDR3 region of rearranged TCR beta genes was amplified from genomic DNA by a multiplex PCR assay. The amplified TCR beta libraries were sequenced on the Illumina HiSeq System as 87-base-pair reads. The original methods were these. Across the 670 or so repertoires, a later analysis counted 80 million or so unique TCR beta chains, approximately 10 million of which were shared by at least two donors. To remove PCR and sequencing errors, raw reads were error-corrected and collapsed into unique sequences using a nearest-neighbor algorithm that merged closely related sequences. V, D and J gene segments were assigned by aligning CDR3 sequences to IMGT reference sequences. For a sequence to be retained, a match of at least six nucleotides to both a V gene segment and a J gene segment was required. Rearrangements were called productive when the CDR3 lacked stop codons and stayed in frame with V and J; all others were non-productive. CDR3 was defined according to IMGT convention as the region running from the second conserved V-encoded cysteine to the conserved J-encoded phenylalanine. The earlier analysis of some 580 of the donors excluded any sequence lacking an unambiguous match to a single V gene segment. In an earlier analysis of 587 of the donors, V segments were called functional above 56.7% productive rearrangements and were called segregating when the between-donor standard deviation exceeded 5%. A statistical classification framework was built for diagnosing cytomegalovirus status from the catalog of TCR beta chain sequences. In a later analysis, V and J genes were assigned by comparing TCR nucleotide sequences against IMGT/GENE-DB human TR gene sequences. The TCRdist pipeline was used in a later analysis to assign CDR3 sequences and most-parsimonious VDJ recombination scenarios. In a later analysis, every TCR beta chain was defined by the combination of its CDR3 amino acid sequence and its V-gene family, and reads without a unique V-gene family were dropped. To address suspected cross-contamination and a sequencing artifact, a later analysis removed several hundred highly shared, low-generation-probability nucleotide sequences. In a later analysis, a clonal expansion index for each public chain was calculated from normalized within-repertoire ranks of inferred template counts. In a later analysis, generation probabilities were computed with a VDJ recombination model fitted to out-of-frame rearrangements, and the resulting probabilities were checked against IGoR. In a later analysis, TCR-TCR, TCR-HLA and TCR-CMV co-occurrence was scored with hypergeometric tests, and a repertoire-size bias correction was applied to TCR pairs. False discovery rates were estimated in a later analysis by permuting HLA or CMV assignments 20 times. In a later analysis, co-occurring TCRs were grouped with DBSCAN, and TCRdist sequence similarity was added when clustering was performed within HLA-allele-positive subsets. Repertoires with fewer than 30,000 or more than 120,000 public chains were left out of co-occurrence clustering, as were about 5 repertoires with anomalous nucleotide sharing. The table was pulled from immuneACCESS by TCRdb, which kept in-frame rearrangements only. Such tables lose some clones; where checked, under half of the loss comes from unresolved V genes, and the rest has no known cause. That table supplies the V and J calls and clone size; D and trimming were determined from the DNA. The sample table contains 150,000 to 200,000 clones; only one count was recorded for roughly four fifths of them. The leading ten clones occupy less than 3% of the sample.

The investigation overall reported the following: V-gene and J-gene trimming of TCR beta chains was associated with a missense DCLRE1C variant in a later genetic analysis, and the association was replicated in an independent cohort. Because some donors lacked HLA typing at each locus, the association tests relied only on the typed subset. When HLA alleles, especially DR and DQ, strongly co-occurred, attributing TCR associations to individual alleles was difficult. Most TCR sequences were observed very rarely across donors, whereas some public TCRs were present in many individuals. The study listed 170 or so TCR beta chains as associated with cytomegalovirus. In a later analysis, most CMV-associated TCR beta chains were found to appear HLA-restricted, with HLA associations seemingly driven largely by CMV exposure. Linkage disequilibrium might explain the correlated functional status among segregating V segments, but an unknown experimental factor could not be excluded. A cluster of highly shared sequence variants was judged likely to represent a technical artifact of the sequencing pipeline. CMV serostatus was the only immune exposure information available for the cohort. Roughly uniform sequencing depth across donors was assumed in presence/absence analyses, although this assumption may not hold. This cohort had only TCR beta chains sequenced, and the lack of alpha or paired-chain data limited which features could be detected. The authors suggested that the approach could potentially be generalized to other disease states and immunological phenotypes. A later genetic analysis reported fewer N-insertions in productive TCRs among donors in an Asian-associated ancestry cluster than the roughly 700-donor mean. Several of the top co-occurrence clusters appeared to be linked to parvovirus B19, influenza, CMV and Epstein-Barr virus, according to a later analysis. A later analysis found that HLA-associated TCR beta chains were more clonally expanded and had lower generation probabilities than equally common non-associated chains. A further reported finding was that TCR beta sequences accurately predicted the HLA-A and HLA-B alleles for most subjects in the first cohort. An earlier analysis of approximately 530 of the donors showed that most TCR beta V segments appeared in productive rearrangements either about 87% or about 30% of the time, which broadly matched IMGT annotations. According to a later analysis, TCR association rates differed among HLA loci, with DRB1 alleles showing the most associated TCRs and HLA-C alleles showing the fewest. The earlier analysis of 587 of the donors excluded around 17 rarely observed V segments, including chromosome 9 orphons, because counts were too low. In vitro tests confirmed that three of the cytomegalovirus-associated TCR beta chains recognize cytomegalovirus antigens. A later analysis associated 15,000 to 20,000 TCR beta sequences with specific HLA alleles at a false discovery rate of 0.05. Cytomegalovirus status was reported to be diagnosed by the classifier with high specificity and sensitivity in both the original and validation cohorts.

In total, roughly 670 healthy bone marrow donors made up the cohort. All cohort members were sampled while nominally healthy, although unrecorded immune exposures were likely present. The donor tested CMV seronegative and was one of the 352 seronegative cohort members. A peripheral blood sample was collected from each donor, and TCR beta sequencing was performed on peripheral blood mononuclear cells. The Qiagen DNeasy Blood Extraction Kit was used to extract genomic DNA from the blood cell samples. Sequencing was done on a sample of PBMCs. The sequence came from a female donor in good health and CMV-seronegative.

The DNA sequence follows: TGTGCCAGCAGTGGGACTAGCGGGGTTGACACCGGGGAGCTGTTTTTT. Translated, this gives CASSGTSGVDTGELFF. The chain employs TRBV2 and TRBJ2-2; 12 bases in between match TRBD2. CDR1 is given as SNHLY and CDR2 as FYNNEI, both from the germline V gene. Clipping removes 4 bases from V and 3 bases from J, with 3 as the unmatched junction base count. There are 16 amino acids in the CDR3, from cysteine to phenylalanine inclusive. Solely the CDR3 DNA is kept, with 48 bases framed from the first base.